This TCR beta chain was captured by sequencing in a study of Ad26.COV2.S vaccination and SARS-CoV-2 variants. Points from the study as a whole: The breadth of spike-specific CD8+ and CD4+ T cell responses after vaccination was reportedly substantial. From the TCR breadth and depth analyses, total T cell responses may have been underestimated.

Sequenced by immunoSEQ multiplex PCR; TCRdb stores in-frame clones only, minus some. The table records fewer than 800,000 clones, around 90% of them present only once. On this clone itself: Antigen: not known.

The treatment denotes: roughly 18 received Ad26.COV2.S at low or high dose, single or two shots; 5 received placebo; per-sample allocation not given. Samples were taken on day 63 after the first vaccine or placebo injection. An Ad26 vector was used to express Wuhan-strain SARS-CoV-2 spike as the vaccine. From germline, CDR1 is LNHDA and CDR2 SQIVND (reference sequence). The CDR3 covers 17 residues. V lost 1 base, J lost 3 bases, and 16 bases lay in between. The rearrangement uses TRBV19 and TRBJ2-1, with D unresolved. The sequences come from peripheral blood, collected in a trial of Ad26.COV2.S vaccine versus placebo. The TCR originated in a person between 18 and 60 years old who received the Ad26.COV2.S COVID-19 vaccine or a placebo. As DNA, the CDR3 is TGTGCCAGTAGTATAGTTGTCTCCCTCTCGTACTACAATGAGCAGTTCTTC. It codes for CASSIVVSLSYYNEQFF.